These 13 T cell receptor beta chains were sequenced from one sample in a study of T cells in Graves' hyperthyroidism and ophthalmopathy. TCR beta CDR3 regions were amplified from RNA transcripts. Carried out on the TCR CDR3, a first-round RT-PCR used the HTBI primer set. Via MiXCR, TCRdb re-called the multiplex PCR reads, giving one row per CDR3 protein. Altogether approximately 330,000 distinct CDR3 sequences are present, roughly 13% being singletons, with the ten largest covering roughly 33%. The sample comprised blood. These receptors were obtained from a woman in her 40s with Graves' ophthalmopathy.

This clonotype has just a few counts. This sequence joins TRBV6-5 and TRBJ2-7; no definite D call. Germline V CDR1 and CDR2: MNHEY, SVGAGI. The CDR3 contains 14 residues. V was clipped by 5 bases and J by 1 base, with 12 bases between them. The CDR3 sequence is CASSHRSRSYEQYF. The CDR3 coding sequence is TGTGCCAGCAGTCACCGGAGCAGATCCTACGAGCAGTACTTC.

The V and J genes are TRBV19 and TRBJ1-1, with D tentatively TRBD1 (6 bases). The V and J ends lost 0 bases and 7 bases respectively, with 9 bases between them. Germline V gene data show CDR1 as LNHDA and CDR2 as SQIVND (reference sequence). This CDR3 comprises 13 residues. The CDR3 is CASSIDWTVEAFF. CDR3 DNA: TGTGCCAGTAGTATAGATTGGACAGTTGAAGCTTTCTTT.

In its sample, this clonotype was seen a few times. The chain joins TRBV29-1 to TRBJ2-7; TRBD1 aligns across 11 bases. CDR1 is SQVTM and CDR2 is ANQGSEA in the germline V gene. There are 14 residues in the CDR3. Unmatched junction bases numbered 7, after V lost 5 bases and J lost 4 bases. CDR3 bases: TGCAGCGTTAAATATGGGACAGGGGGATACGAGCAGTACTTC. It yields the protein CSVKYGTGGYEQYF.

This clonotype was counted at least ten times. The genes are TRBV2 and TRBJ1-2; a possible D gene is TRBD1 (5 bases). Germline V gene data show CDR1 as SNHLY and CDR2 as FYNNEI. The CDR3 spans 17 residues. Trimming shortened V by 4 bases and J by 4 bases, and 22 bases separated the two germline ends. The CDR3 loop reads CASSVGVVRVFLYGYTF. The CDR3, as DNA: TGTGCCAGCAGTGTGGGGGTGGTGCGCGTCTTTCTCTATGGCTACACCTTC.

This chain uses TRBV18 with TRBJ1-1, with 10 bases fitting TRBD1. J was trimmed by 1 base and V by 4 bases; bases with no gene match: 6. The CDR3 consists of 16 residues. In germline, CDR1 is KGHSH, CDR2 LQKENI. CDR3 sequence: CASSLRQGASNTEAFF. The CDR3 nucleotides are TGTGCCAGCTCACTTCGACAGGGGGCCTCGAACACTGAAGCTTTCTTT.

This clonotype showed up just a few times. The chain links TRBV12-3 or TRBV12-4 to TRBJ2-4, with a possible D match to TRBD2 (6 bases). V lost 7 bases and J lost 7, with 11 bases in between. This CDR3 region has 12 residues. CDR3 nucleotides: TGTGCCAGCAAAAGGGACTGGAACATTCAGTACTTC. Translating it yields CASKRDWNIQYF.

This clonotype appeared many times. The chain's CDR3 is CASSLPYGANTEAFF. The CDR3 region has the DNA TGTGCCAGCAGTCTCCCATATGGGGCGAACACTGAAGCTTTCTTT. The chain links TRBV6-2 or TRBV6-3 to TRBJ1-1, with a tentative D call TRBD1 (5 bases). CDR1 is MNHEY, CDR2 SVGEGT, per germline. Trimming shortened V by 5 bases and J by 1 base, and 14 bases separated the two germline ends. This CDR3 is built from 15 residues.

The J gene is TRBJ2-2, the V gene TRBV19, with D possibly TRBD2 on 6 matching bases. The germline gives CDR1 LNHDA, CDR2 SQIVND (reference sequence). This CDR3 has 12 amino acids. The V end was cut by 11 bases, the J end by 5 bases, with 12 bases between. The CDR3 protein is CAARRATGELFF. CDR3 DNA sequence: TGTGCCGCTCGGAGGGCTACCGGGGAGCTGTTTTTT.

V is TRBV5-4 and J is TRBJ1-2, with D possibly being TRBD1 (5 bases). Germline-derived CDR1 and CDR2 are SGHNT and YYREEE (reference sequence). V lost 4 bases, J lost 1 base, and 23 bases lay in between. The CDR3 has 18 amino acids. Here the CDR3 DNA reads TGTGCCAGCAGCCGACAGTCCGGGAAGCCGATCCTTAACTATGGCTACACCTTC. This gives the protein CASSRQSGKPILNYGYTF. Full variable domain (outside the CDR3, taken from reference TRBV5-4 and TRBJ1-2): ETGVTQSPTHLIKTRGQQVTLRCSSQSGHNTVSWYQQALGQGPQFIFQYYREEENGRGNFPPRFSGLQFPNYSSELNVNALELDDSALYLCASSRQSGKPILNYGYTFGSGTRLTVV.

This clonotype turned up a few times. Here the CDR3 reads CASGFGVVGNQPQHF. The CDR3 DNA follows: TGTGCTAGTGGTTTTGGGGTGGTCGGCAATCAGCCCCAGCATTTT. The J gene is TRBJ1-5, the V gene TRBV12-5; D is unresolved. The CDR3 consists of 15 residues. V was shortened by 3 bases and J by 2 bases, with 11 bases between the two germline ends. Germline lookup yields CDR1 LGHNT and CDR2 FRNRAP.

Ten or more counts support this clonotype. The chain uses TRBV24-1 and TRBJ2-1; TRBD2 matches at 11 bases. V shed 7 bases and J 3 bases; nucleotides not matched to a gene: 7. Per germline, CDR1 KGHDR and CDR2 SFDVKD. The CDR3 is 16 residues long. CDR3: CATSSLGTSGYNEQFF. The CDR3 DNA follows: TGTGCCACCAGCTCGTTGGGGACTAGCGGCTACAATGAGCAGTTCTTC.

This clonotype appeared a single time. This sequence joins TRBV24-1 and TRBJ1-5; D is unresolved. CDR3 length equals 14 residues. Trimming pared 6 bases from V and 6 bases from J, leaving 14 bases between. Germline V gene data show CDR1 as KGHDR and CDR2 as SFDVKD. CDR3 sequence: CATSQSGRGQPQHF. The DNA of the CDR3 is TGTGCCACCAGTCAATCCGGACGAGGTCAGCCCCAGCATTTT.

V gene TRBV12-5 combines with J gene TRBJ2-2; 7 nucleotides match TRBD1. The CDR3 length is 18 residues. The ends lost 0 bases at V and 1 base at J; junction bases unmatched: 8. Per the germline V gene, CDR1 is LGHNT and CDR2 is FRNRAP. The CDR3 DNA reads TGTGCTAGTGGTTTGGTATTAGGGGGACAGTTGAACACCGGGGAGCTGTTTTTT. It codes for CASGLVLGGQLNTGELFF. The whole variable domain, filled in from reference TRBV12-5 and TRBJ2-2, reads DARVTQTPRHKVTEMGQEVTMRCQPILGHNTVFWYRQTMMQGLELLAYFRNRAPLDDSGMPKDRFSAEMPDATLATLKIQPSEPRDSAVYFCASGLVLGGQLNTGELFFGEGSRLTVL.